This T cell receptor (beta chain) was sequenced during a study of identical twins. As concerns this clonotype: Its antigen is not identified.

The J segment lost 8 bases and the V segment lost 0 bases, leaving 7 bases of the junction unmatched. The CDR3 length is 15 residues. Germline V gene lookup returns CDR1 MGHRA and CDR2 YSYEKL. Findings and limits, study-wide: Twin pairs' shared out-of-frame alpha sequences were enriched in low generation probability.

Using its own MiXCR run on the 5' RACE reads, TCRdb lists one record per CDR3 protein. This sample has 1.5 million or so distinct CDR3 sequences, with less than 40% found just once. The TCR originated in a newborn girl in good health. V and J are TRBV4-1 and TRBJ2-1; 7 bases align to TRBD2. Sequenced sample: cord blood. CDR3 nucleotide sequence: TGCGCCAGCAGCCAAGATTGGCGGGGGAGGGATGAGCAGTTCTTC. Its translation: CASSQDWRGRDEQFF.